The clone carrying this TCR beta chain came up a few times. As yet, its antigen is unknown. From germline, CDR1 is SGHAT and CDR2 FQNNGV. The CDR3 has 15 amino acids. Trimming shortened V by 0 bases and J by 3 bases, and 12 bases separated the two germline ends. This specimen belongs to a study of blood T cells in healthy people across ages. Sample-barcoded 5' priming and a J-beta primer mix drove a second PCR of roughly 7 to 11 cycles. The template-switch adaptor, which had 12 random nucleotides, put a tag on each cDNA molecule. From the 5' RACE reads, TCRdb called clonotypes with MiXCR, one entry per CDR3 protein. The data show fewer than 900,000 distinct CDR3 sequences, with about 37% seen just once and 10% to 15% held by the top ten. Study results and caveats: A roughly linear fall in TCR beta diversity per million T cells was seen with increasing age. Using unsorted PBMCs precluded a conclusive naive versus antigen-experienced comparison. Correlation between TCR beta diversity and naive T cell percentage was strong.

The sequenced sample consisted of blood. The receptor's source is a man aged 18 to 30 in good health. The V gene is TRBV11-2, the J gene TRBJ2-7, with no clear D. CDR3 nucleotides: TGTGCCAGCAGCTTAGATCCCTTGGGGATCTACGAGCAGTACTTC. It specifies CASSLDPLGIYEQYF.